One and the same sample provided the 22 T cell receptor beta chains below, sequenced in a study of cytomegalovirus exposure and HLA in healthy donors. Repertoires were generated with immunoSEQ multiplex PCR, while TCRdb's copy carries only in-frame clones and drops some. This table holds some 320,000 clones, 75% to 90% found once. Source material: PBMCs. Receptor source: a woman aged 30 to 39 in good health and CMV-seropositive.

The chain carries TRBV28 and TRBJ1-1; no clear D gene. Looked up from germline, CDR1 is MDHEN and CDR2 is SYDVKM. CDR3 length: 13 amino acids. V shed 2 bases and J shed 1 base, with 5 bases lying between them. The CDR3 loop is CASSLKGNTEAFF. DNA for the CDR3: TGTGCCAGCAGTTTAAAAGGGAACACTGAAGCTTTCTTT.

This rearrangement joins TRBV27 to TRBJ1-5, with 7 positions matching TRBD1. Germline CDR1 and CDR2: MNHEY and SMNVEV (reference sequence). The V segment lost 3 bases and the J segment 4 bases; nucleotides outside the gene matches: 3. The length of the CDR3 is 14 residues. The DNA of the CDR3 is TGTGCCAGCAGTTTGGCACAGGGGAATCAGCCCCAGCATTTT. Protein: CASSLAQGNQPQHF.

This clone was seen a single time. The CDR3 region has the DNA TGTGCCAGCAGAGTTGGGGATGAGCAGTTCTTC. Translation gives CASRVGDEQFF. The chain has TRBV5-6 and TRBJ2-1; D gene uncertain. CDR3 length: 11 amino acids. Germline V gene data show CDR1 as SGHDT and CDR2 as YYEEEE. V was cut by 5 bases and J by 8 bases, with 8 bases left in between.

J is TRBJ2-5 and V is TRBV9; D might be TRBD1 or TRBD2, each matching 5 bases. The germline V gene has CDR1 SGDLS and CDR2 YYNGEE. The V end was cut by 0 bases, the J end by 2 bases, with 17 bases between. The CDR3 runs 17 residues. The chain's CDR3 is CASSVGSGPHLQETQYF. In DNA, the CDR3 is TGTGCCAGCAGCGTAGGATCGGGACCCCACCTTCAAGAGACCCAGTACTTC.

This clone came up a few times. The chain has TRBV15 and TRBJ2-5; no clear D gene. V lost 0 bases to trimming and J lost 5 bases, with 10 bases between them. The germline CDR1 and CDR2 sequences are LNHNV and YYDKDF (reference sequence). CDR3 length: 14 residues. CDR3 sequence: CATSRDRVVETQYF. As DNA, the CDR3 is TGTGCCACCAGCAGAGACCGAGTGGTGGAGACCCAGTACTTC.

The chain links TRBV27 to TRBJ2-1; 7 nucleotides line up with TRBD2. Per the germline V gene, CDR1 is MNHEY and CDR2 is SMNVEV (reference sequence). The V gene end was trimmed by 3 bases and the J gene end by 1 base; junction bases not matched to a gene: 9. The CDR3 has 17 residues. CDR3 amino acids: CASSLTGLAVSYNEQFF. The DNA of the CDR3 is TGTGCCAGCAGTTTGACTGGCCTAGCGGTATCCTACAATGAGCAGTTCTTC.

The chain employs TRBV7-2 and TRBJ1-1; no clear D gene. This CDR3 comprises 13 residues. With 2 bases removed from V and 7 bases from J, the gap between germline ends came to 11 bases. Per the germline V gene, CDR1 is SGHTA and CDR2 is FQGNSA. In DNA form, the CDR3 reads TGTGCCAGCAGCTTACTCAGGCGCAATGAAGCTTTCTTT. The encoded protein is CASSLLRRNEAFF. The full variable domain, in which reference TRBV7-2 and TRBJ1-1 provide the parts outside the CDR3, is GAGVSQSPSNKVTEKGKDVELRCDPISGHTALYWYRQSLGQGLEFLIYFQGNSAPDKSGLPSDRFSAERTGGSVSTLTIQRTQQEDSAVYLCASSLLRRNEAFFGQGTRLTVV.

This rearrangement joins TRBV7-2 to TRBJ1-2; D gene ambiguous. The CDR3 has 14 amino acids. Germline V gene data show CDR1 as SGHTA and CDR2 as FQGNSA. V was clipped by 1 base and J by 1 base, with 7 bases between them. The CDR3 region is CASSLEGFNYGYTF. DNA for the CDR3: TGTGCCAGCAGCTTAGAGGGCTTTAACTATGGCTACACCTTC.

The chain joins TRBV5-1 to TRBJ2-1, with D possibly matching TRBD2 (5 bases). Trimming shortened V by 6 bases and J by 5 bases, and 18 bases separated the two germline ends. The CDR3 is 15 amino acids. The V gene's germline CDR1 is SGHRS and CDR2 YFSETQ. As DNA, the CDR3 is TGCGCCAGCAAGCTTGAGGTAGCGAGCAACAATGAGCAGTTCTTC. Translating it yields CASKLEVASNNEQFF.

This clone was seen just once. The CDR3 region has the DNA TGTGCCAGCAGCCAGGGCGGGCTAGCGGGGGAACAAGAGACCCAGTACTTC. Encoded protein: CASSQGGLAGEQETQYF. The chain is built from TRBV7-9 and TRBJ2-5, with TRBD2 identical over 10 bases. Germline CDR1 is SEHNR and CDR2 is FQNEAQ (reference sequence). Trimming cost V 5 bases and J 2 bases; bases outside gene matches: 11. This CDR3 is 17 amino acids long.

The J gene is TRBJ1-4, the V gene TRBV9, with D maybe TRBD1 (5 bases). The germline V and J ends were trimmed by 4 bases and 6 bases, with 10 bases remaining between them. The CDR3 runs to 13 residues. The V gene's germline CDR1 is SGDLS and CDR2 YYNGEE. The CDR3 spells CASSPRGDEKLFF. The DNA of the CDR3 is TGTGCCAGCAGCCCGAGAGGGGATGAAAAACTGTTTTTT.

This sequence joins TRBV19 and TRBJ2-3; D is uncertain. Germline lookup yields CDR1 LNHDA and CDR2 SQIVND (reference sequence). V was trimmed by 4 bases and J by 5 bases, leaving 4 bases between them. The CDR3 has 11 residues. In DNA form, the CDR3 reads TGTGCCAGTAGTACCAGAGATACGCAGTATTTT. Translation: CASSTRDTQYF.

The rearrangement joins TRBV4-1 to TRBJ1-1, with a weak D call TRBD1 (6 bases). There are 14 residues in the CDR3. The V and J ends lost 3 bases and 5 bases respectively, with 13 bases between them. Germline V gives CDR1 MGHRA, CDR2 YSYEKL. Written as DNA, the CDR3 is TGCGCCAGCAGCCACGAGGGGGGACGGACTGAAGCTTTCTTT. Translating it yields CASSHEGGRTEAFF.

The gene calls are TRBV18 and TRBJ1-2, with 7 nucleotides matching TRBD1. The V segment lost 1 base and the J segment 0 bases; nucleotides outside the gene matches: 2. Germline assignment: CDR1 KGHSH and CDR2 LQKENI. The CDR3 contains 15 residues. CDR3 sequence: CASSPRQGANYGYTF. The CDR3 region has the DNA TGTGCCAGCTCACCACGGCAGGGGGCTAACTATGGCTACACCTTC.

The V call is TRBV6-1, the J call TRBJ2-7; D not resolved. The CDR3 length is 14 residues. Germline V CDR1 and CDR2: MNHNS, SASEGT. Trimming shortened V by 6 bases and J by 1 base, and 13 bases separated the two germline ends. The CDR3 is CASSAGAKSYEQYF. In nucleotides, the CDR3 is TGTGCCAGCAGCGCCGGCGCGAAGTCCTACGAGCAGTACTTC.

This clone was seen more than once but under ten times. The chain has TRBV27 and TRBJ1-1; 11 bases agree with TRBD1. Trimming took 4 bases from V and 0 from J; bases not matched to a gene: 7. Germline V gene sequence: CDR1 MNHEY, CDR2 SMNVEV (reference sequence). The CDR3 runs 17 residues. CDR3 sequence (DNA): TGTGCCAGCAGTTGGACAGGGGGCTGGGGGATGAACACTGAAGCTTTCTTT. Translating it yields CASSWTGGWGMNTEAFF.

The chain couples TRBV4-3 to TRBJ2-3, with D perhaps matching TRBD1 or TRBD2 (7 bases each). V was trimmed by 0 bases and J by 2 bases, leaving 21 bases between them. The germline V gene encodes CDR1 LGHNA and CDR2 YSLEER. The CDR3 runs to 19 residues. The CDR3 DNA reads TGCGCCAGCAGCCAAGATTTTCCCCAGGGGGGGACCTACACAGATACGCAGTATTTT. Translating gives CASSQDFPQGGTYTDTQYF.

The rearrangement joins TRBV15 to TRBJ1-5; TRBD1 is a possible D gene (5 bases). V dropped 8 bases and J dropped 6 bases, with 14 bases sitting between them. Germline values: CDR1 LNHNV, CDR2 YYDKDF (reference sequence). The CDR3 extends over 13 amino acids. The CDR3 nucleotides are TGTGCCACCTCCGACAGAAATGTTCAGCCCCAGCATTTT. This translates into CATSDRNVQPQHF.

The gene calls are TRBV18 and TRBJ2-1; D might be TRBD2 (7 bases). Per the germline V gene, CDR1 is KGHSH and CDR2 is LQKENI. CDR3 size: 16 residues. V dropped 1 base and J dropped 7 bases, with 17 bases sitting between them. CDR3: CASSPLEGGRVNEQFF. The CDR3 DNA is TGTGCCAGCTCACCACTGGAGGGGGGGAGAGTAAATGAGCAGTTCTTC.

The CDR3 region is CASSWGAKGYTF. The CDR3 DNA is TGTGCCAGCTCCTGGGGGGCGAAGGGCTACACCTTC. The rearrangement uses TRBV25-1 and TRBJ1-2, with TRBD1 as a possible D gene (6 bases). There are 12 residues in the CDR3. V lost 8 bases and J 8 bases, leaving 15 bases between the germline ends. Germline lookup yields CDR1 MGHDK and CDR2 SYGVNS.

The chain links TRBV9 to TRBJ2-5; D gene unclear. CDR1 SGDLS and CDR2 YYNGEE come from the germline V gene. V was trimmed by 0 bases and J by 2 bases, leaving 17 bases between them. This CDR3 contains 17 residues. The CDR3 nucleotides are TGTGCCAGCAGCGTAGGTAGCTTTGGTGGGGTACAAGAGACCCAGTACTTC. Residues: CASSVGSFGGVQETQYF.

The genes are TRBV29-1 and TRBJ2-2, with 9 bases that match TRBD2. This CDR3 is built from 16 residues. The germline V gene encodes CDR1 SQVTM and CDR2 ANQGSEA. With V trimmed by 4 bases and J by 6 bases, 12 bases remained unmatched. CDR3 sequence (DNA): TGCAGCGTTGCGGTGGACTTGCGGGGGGGTGCCGGGGAGCTGTTTTTT. Translation: CSVAVDLRGGAGELFF.